This T cell receptor beta chain stems from a study of cytomegalovirus exposure and HLA in healthy donors. This CDR3 is 14 amino acids long. In germline, CDR1 is SGHRS, CDR2 YFSETQ. Trimming removed 0 bases from V and 1 base from J, with 7 bases in between. The PCR contained 60 Vbeta and 13 Jbeta primers. The data were produced by immunoSEQ multiplex PCR, yet TCRdb's version contains in-frame clones alone and is incomplete. The data contain 62,000 or so clones, about 87% of them singletons. The receptor was isolated from a man aged 18 to 35 in good health and CMV-seronegative. Sequenced input: PBMCs. This chain links TRBV5-1 with TRBJ1-2; the D is unclear. The CDR3 DNA sequence: TGCGCCAGCAGCTTGGACCCCAGTAACTATGGCTACACCTTC. Its protein product is CASSLDPSNYGYTF.